This TCR beta chain was retrieved from a study of CD8 T cells in Susac syndrome. CDR1 and CDR2 (germline): SGHTA, FQGNSA. V lost 4 bases, J lost 7 bases, and 9 bases stayed unmatched. This CDR3 region has 16 residues. TCR beta was sequenced from blood CD8+ and CD4+ T cells. The patients serving as multiple sclerosis controls were treatment-naive. They had stable or active relapsing-remitting disease and fulfilled revised McDonald criteria. cDNA came from about 0.46 to 1 ug RNA primed by random hexamers. Amplification of TCR beta CDR3 used immunoSEQ multiplex PCR across 54 Vbeta and 13 Jbeta. Using its own MiXCR run on the immunoSEQ multiplex PCR reads, TCRdb lists one record per CDR3 protein. This sample has approximately 300,000 distinct CDR3 sequences, with around 91% found just once.

This TCR was sampled from a human donor with multiple sclerosis. V usage is TRBV7-2 and J usage is TRBJ1-6; TRBD1 matches at 8 bases. The source material was CD8+ T cells from PBMCs. CDR3 sequence: CASSSILDRGNSPLHF. The CDR3 DNA is TGTGCCAGCAGCTCCATCCTAGACAGGGGCAATTCACCCCTCCACTTT.